Each of the 5 T cell receptor beta chains below was sequenced from the same sample in a study of CD8 T cells in Susac syndrome. Random hexamers were used to reverse transcribe the RNA input (about 0.45 to 1 ug). TCRdb re-analysed the immunoSEQ multiplex PCR reads in MiXCR, keeping a single row per CDR3 protein. The table lists roughly 150,000 distinct CDR3 sequences, just under 97% of them singletons. The sample consisted of CD8+ T cells from PBMCs. These TCRs come from a human donor with multiple sclerosis.

V and J are TRBV9 and TRBJ2-5, with D possibly being TRBD1 (6 bases). The germline CDR1 and CDR2 sequences are SGDLS and YYNGEE. The CDR3 totals 15 residues. Trimming cost V 0 bases and J 4 bases, with 13 bases left between them. The CDR3 nucleotides are TGTGCCAGCAGCGTAGGTGATCAAGGGGGAGAGACCCAGTACTTC. This encodes CASSVGDQGGETQYF.

The chain combines TRBV27 with TRBJ2-7, with 10 nucleotides matching TRBD2. The CDR3 spans 16 residues. Trimming took 3 bases from V and 0 from J; bases not matched to a gene: 5. Germline V gives CDR1 MNHEY, CDR2 SMNVEV (reference sequence). CDR3 amino acids: CASSLTGLAASYEQYF. Here the CDR3 DNA reads TGTGCCAGCAGTTTGACTGGACTAGCGGCCTCCTACGAGCAGTACTTC.

The chain recombines TRBV20-1 with TRBJ1-2; TRBD1 aligns across 8 bases. V shed 3 bases, J shed 2 bases, and the junction held 8 bases outside the gene matches. Looked up from germline, CDR1 is DFQATT and CDR2 is SNEGSKA (reference sequence). The CDR3 extends over 15 amino acids. In DNA, the CDR3 is TGCAGTGCTAGGTGGACAGGGCTAAGGAACTATGGCTACACCTTC. This gives the protein CSARWTGLRNYGYTF.

V gene TRBV20-1 combines with J gene TRBJ2-7; 7 bases align to TRBD2. The V and J ends lost 0 bases and 0 bases, in that order; junction bases with no gene match: 5. The CDR3 sequence is 15 residues long. Germline V CDR1 and CDR2: DFQATT, SNEGSKA (reference sequence). This CDR3 reads CSARDPAGTSYEQYF. In DNA, the CDR3 is TGCAGTGCTAGAGATCCAGCGGGGACCTCCTACGAGCAGTACTTC.

This sequence joins TRBV29-1 and TRBJ1-2; D is uncertain. V gave up 3 bases and J gave up 0 bases, with 11 bases separating them. This CDR3 has 14 amino acids. CDR1 is SQVTM and CDR2 is ANQGSEA in the germline V gene. The CDR3 DNA sequence: TGCAGCGTTGAGGTCGGGAGTCCTAACTATGGCTACACCTTC. Protein sequence: CSVEVGSPNYGYTF.